The 5 T cell receptor beta chains given below trace back to one sample, sequenced in a study of blood T cell repertoires in COVID-19. Libraries were prepared by immunoSEQ multiplex PCR; TCRdb keeps only in-frame clonotypes and omits some of them. The sample includes 150,000 to 200,000 clones, around 90% of them seen just once. Input material: peripheral blood. The origin of the receptors is a human donor in a cohort sampled during active COVID-19.

The V gene is TRBV7-9, the J gene TRBJ1-3; 8 nucleotides agree with TRBD1. CDR1 SEHNR and CDR2 FQNEAQ come from the germline V gene (reference sequence). V gave up 3 bases and J gave up 4 bases; unmatched junction bases: 5. The CDR3 contains 15 residues. CDR3 in amino acids: CASSFAGDRGNTIYF. The CDR3 DNA sequence: TGTGCCAGCAGCTTCGCCGGGGACAGGGGAAACACCATATATTTT.

This clone has more than one count but fewer than ten. The chain is built from TRBV9 and TRBJ2-1, with 7 bases matching TRBD2. V lost 2 bases to trimming and J lost 1 base; unmatched junction nucleotides: 3. The CDR3 runs to 15 residues. Germline V CDR1 and CDR2: SGDLS, YYNGEE. The CDR3 coding sequence is TGTGCCAGCAGCGTTCGGGGGGAGTCCTACAATGAGCAGTTCTTC. Its protein is CASSVRGESYNEQFF.

The chain recombines TRBV6-1 with TRBJ1-6; 8 nucleotides align to TRBD1. Germline V gene data show CDR1 as MNHNS and CDR2 as SASEGT. The J segment lost 6 bases and the V segment lost 2 bases, leaving 3 bases of the junction unmatched. The CDR3 totals 15 residues. CDR3 DNA sequence: TGTGCCAGCAGTGAACAGGGGGCAGGTAATTCACCCCTCCACTTT. Translated: CASSEQGAGNSPLHF.

V gene TRBV7-9 combines with J gene TRBJ2-6; 9 positions match TRBD1. Germline CDR1 reads SEHNR; CDR2 reads FQNEAQ (reference sequence). The V segment lost 6 bases and the J segment 1 base; nucleotides outside the gene matches: 10. The CDR3 totals 18 residues. The CDR3 loop reads CASSTGTGLPSGANVLTF. As DNA, the CDR3 is TGTGCCAGCAGTACCGGGACAGGGTTACCTTCTGGGGCCAACGTCCTGACTTTC.

V gene TRBV11-1 combines with J gene TRBJ2-7; TRBD2 might be the D (5 bases). This CDR3 is 12 amino acids long. The ends were cut back, 5 bases at V and 3 bases at J, with 8 bases in the middle. Looked up from germline, CDR1 is SGHAT and CDR2 is FQDESV (reference sequence). The CDR3 loop is CASSVRDYEQYF. DNA of the CDR3: TGTGCCAGCAGCGTCCGGGACTACGAGCAGTACTTC.